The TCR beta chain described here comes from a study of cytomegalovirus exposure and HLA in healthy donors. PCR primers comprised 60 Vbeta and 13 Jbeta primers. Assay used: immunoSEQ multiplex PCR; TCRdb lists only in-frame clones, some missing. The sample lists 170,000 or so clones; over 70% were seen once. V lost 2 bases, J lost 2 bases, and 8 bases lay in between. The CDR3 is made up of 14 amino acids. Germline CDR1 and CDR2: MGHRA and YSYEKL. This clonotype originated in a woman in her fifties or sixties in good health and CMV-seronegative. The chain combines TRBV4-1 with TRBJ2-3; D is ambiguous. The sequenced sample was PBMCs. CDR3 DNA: TGCGCCAGCAGCCAATTCCCGGTCACAGATACGCAGTATTTT. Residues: CASSQFPVTDTQYF.